The following is a T cell receptor (beta chain) sequence with its context. What it binds is not known. The data were obtained in a study of PD-1 blockade in classical Hodgkin lymphoma. Findings and caveats of the study: The causes of the repertoire differences, possibly disease activity or prior therapy, remain undefined. Newly diagnosed patients were reported to exhibit reduced baseline TCR diversity relative to healthy donors.

As for time point: newly diagnosed, previously untreated cHL patient sample. Comparators were PBMCs taken from newly diagnosed, untreated classical Hodgkin lymphoma. Generated by immunoSEQ multiplex PCR, the TCRdb table keeps only in-frame clones and is missing some. Of some 23,000 clones listed, roughly 94% are singletons. V lost 2 bases, J lost 7 bases, and 17 bases lay in between. The CDR3 is 15 residues long. Looked up from germline, CDR1 is LGHNA and CDR2 is YSLEER. The sample comprised peripheral blood mononuclear cells (PBMCs). The chain joins TRBV4-3 to TRBJ1-2, with no clear D. The TCR comes from a human donor with classical Hodgkin lymphoma. CDR3 residues: CASSQSTDRNLGYTF. CDR3 bases: TGCGCCAGCAGCCAATCCACCGACCGCAATCTTGGCTACACCTTC.